This TCR beta chain stems from a study of T cell clonality in common variable immunodeficiency. Points from the study as a whole: Fewer deletions and N-nucleotide insertions were reportedly seen in common variable immunodeficiency TCR beta sequences.

This clone was seen repeatedly, ten times or more. Its target is unknown. The read finishes 3 residues shy of the CDR3 end, and the germline J gene is used to complete it. Measured with immunoSEQ multiplex PCR; TCRdb has only the in-frame clones, and not every one. Singletons are absent from the sample, which has some 60,000 clones. The junction had 6 bases not matched to a gene; V was cut back by 4 bases and J by 0 bases. The germline V gene encodes CDR1 DFQATT and CDR2 SNEGSKA (reference sequence). The CDR3 sequence is 15 residues long. The chain carries TRBV20-1 and TRBJ1-3; 7 bases are shared with TRBD1. Sample: peripheral blood mononuclear cells. The TCR originated in a person aged 18 to 70 in good health. The sequenced CDR3 bases are TGCAGTGCTAATCACAGGGGACCCTCTGGAAACACC. It specifies CSANHRGPSGNT. The CDR3, in full, reads CSANHRGPSGNTIYF.